This T cell receptor (beta chain) was sequenced during a study of shared clonotypes between healthy human individuals. Profiling relied on immunoSEQ multiplex PCR, and the TCRdb table lists in-frame clones only, not all of them. The table includes around 2,100,000 clones, 85% to 95% detected once. It was CD45RO-negative cells, positively selected for CCR7, that made up naive CD8 cells, with terminally differentiated effector memory CD45RA+ cells excluded. The healthy adult donors were HIV-negative and reported no recent acute infections or vaccinations. V lost 2 bases to trimming and J lost 2 bases, with 13 bases between them. Per germline, CDR1 LGHNA and CDR2 YSLEER. This CDR3 contains 15 residues.

The sequence was obtained from a man between 18 and 35 years old in good health. The J gene is TRBJ2-7, the V gene TRBV4-3; D not certain. Sequencing was done on a sample of naive CD8+ T cells sorted from blood. CDR3 in DNA: TGCGCCAGCAGCCAATCCCGTCACGGTCCCTACGAGCAGTACTTC. It specifies CASSQSRHGPYEQYF.